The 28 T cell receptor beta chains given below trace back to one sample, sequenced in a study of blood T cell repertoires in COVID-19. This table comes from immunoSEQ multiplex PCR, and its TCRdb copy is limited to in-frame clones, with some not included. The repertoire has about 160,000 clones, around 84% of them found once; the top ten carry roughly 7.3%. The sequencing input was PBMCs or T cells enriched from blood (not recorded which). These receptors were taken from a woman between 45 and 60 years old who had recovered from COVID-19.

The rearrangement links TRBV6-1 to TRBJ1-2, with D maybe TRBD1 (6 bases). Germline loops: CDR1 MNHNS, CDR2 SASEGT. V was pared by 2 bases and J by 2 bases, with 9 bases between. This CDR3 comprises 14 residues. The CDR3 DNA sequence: TGTGCCAGCAGTGAAATGAGGGGGAACTATGGCTACACCTTC. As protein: CASSEMRGNYGYTF.

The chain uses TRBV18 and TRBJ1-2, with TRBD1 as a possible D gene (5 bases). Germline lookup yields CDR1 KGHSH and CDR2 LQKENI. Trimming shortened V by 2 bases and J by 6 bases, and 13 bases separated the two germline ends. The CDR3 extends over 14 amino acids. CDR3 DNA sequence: TGTGCCAGCTCACCAAGCCCGGGGGGACATGGCTACACCTTC. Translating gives CASSPSPGGHGYTF.

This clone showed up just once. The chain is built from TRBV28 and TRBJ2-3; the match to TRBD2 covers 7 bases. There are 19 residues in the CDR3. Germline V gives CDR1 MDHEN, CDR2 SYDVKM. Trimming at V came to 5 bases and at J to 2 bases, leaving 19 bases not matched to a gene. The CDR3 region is CASSLERGGSIASTDTQYF. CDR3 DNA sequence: TGTGCCAGCAGTCTGGAGCGGGGAGGCTCCATAGCGTCCACAGATACGCAGTATTTT.

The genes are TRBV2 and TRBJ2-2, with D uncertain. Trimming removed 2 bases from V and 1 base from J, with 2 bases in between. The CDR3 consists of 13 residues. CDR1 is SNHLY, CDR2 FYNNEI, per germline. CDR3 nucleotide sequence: TGTGCCAGCAGTGAACAGAACACCGGGGAGCTGTTTTTT. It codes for CASSEQNTGELFF. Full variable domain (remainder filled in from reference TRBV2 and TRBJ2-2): EPEVTQTPSHQVTQMGQEVILRCVPISNHLYFYWYRQILGQKVEFLVSFYNNEISEKSEIFDDQFSVERPDGSNFTLKIRSTKLEDSAMYFCASSEQNTGELFFGEGSRLTVL.

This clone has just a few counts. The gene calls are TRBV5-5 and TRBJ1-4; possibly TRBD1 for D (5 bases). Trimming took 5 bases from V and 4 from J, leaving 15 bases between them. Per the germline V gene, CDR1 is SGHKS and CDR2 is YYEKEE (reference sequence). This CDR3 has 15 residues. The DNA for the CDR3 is TGTGCCAGCAGGGGGTCGACAGCCTTTAATGAAAAACTGTTTTTT. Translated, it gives CASRGSTAFNEKLFF.

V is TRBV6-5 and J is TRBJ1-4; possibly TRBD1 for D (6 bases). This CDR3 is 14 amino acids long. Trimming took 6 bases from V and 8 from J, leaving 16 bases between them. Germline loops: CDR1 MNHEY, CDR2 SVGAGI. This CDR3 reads CASRPTGFREKLFF. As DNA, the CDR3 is TGTGCCAGCAGACCCACAGGGTTTAGGGAAAAACTGTTTTTT.

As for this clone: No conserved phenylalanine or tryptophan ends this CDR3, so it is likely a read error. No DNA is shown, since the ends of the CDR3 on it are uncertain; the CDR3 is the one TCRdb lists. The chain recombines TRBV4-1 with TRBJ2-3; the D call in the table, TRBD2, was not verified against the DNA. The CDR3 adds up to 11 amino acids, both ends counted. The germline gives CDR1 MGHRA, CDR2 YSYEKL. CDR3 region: CASSQDRDFEI.

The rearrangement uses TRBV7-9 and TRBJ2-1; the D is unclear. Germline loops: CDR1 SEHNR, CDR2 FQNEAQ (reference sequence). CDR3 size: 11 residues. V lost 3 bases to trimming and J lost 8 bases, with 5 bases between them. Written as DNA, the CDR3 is TGTGCCAGCAGCTTTGTAGATGAGCAGTTCTTC. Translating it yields CASSFVDEQFF.

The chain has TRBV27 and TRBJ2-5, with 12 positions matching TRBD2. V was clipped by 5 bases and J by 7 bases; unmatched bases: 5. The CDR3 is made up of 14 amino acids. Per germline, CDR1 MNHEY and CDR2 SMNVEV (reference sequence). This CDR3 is CASSPTSGSATQYF. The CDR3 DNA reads TGTGCCAGCAGTCCGACTAGCGGGAGCGCGACCCAGTACTTC.

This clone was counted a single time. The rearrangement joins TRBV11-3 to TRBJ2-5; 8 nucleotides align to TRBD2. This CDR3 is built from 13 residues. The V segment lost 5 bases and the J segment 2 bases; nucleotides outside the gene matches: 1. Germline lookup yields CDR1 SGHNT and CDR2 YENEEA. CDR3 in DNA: TGTGCCAGCAGCCCGGGGGGGCAAGAGACCCAGTACTTC. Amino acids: CASSPGGQETQYF.

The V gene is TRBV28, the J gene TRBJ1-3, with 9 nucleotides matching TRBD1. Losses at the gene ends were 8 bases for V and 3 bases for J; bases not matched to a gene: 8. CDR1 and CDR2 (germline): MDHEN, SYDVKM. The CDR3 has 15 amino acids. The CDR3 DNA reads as TGTGCCAGCGGGACAGGGATCCTCCGTGGAAACACCATATATTTT. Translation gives CASGTGILRGNTIYF.

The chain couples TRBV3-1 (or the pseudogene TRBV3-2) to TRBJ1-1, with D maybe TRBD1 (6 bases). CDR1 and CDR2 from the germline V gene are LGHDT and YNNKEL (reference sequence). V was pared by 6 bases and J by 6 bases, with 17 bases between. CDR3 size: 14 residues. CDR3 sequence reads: CASSQQGSTAEAFF. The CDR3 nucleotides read TGTGCCAGCAGTCAGCAGGGGTCGACAGCTGAAGCTTTCTTT.

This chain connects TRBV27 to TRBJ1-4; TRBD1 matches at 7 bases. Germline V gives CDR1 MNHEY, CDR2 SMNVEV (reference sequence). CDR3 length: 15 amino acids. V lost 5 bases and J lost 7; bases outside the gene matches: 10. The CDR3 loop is CASSHVRGRSEKLFF. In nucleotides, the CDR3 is TGTGCCAGCAGTCACGTCAGGGGGAGGAGTGAAAAACTGTTTTTT. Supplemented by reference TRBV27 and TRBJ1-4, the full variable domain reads EAQVTQNPRYLITVTGKKLTVTCSQNMNHEYMSWYRQDPGLGLRQIYYSMNVEVTDKGDVPEGYKVSRKEKRNFPLILESPSPNQTSLYFCASSHVRGRSEKLFFGSGTQLSVL.

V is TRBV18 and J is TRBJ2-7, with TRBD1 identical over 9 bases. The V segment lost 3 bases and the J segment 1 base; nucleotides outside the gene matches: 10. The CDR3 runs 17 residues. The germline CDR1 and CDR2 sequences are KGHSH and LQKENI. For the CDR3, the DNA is TGTGCCAGCTCACCGGGAGTAACGGGACAGGGTTCCTACGAGCAGTACTTC. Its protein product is CASSPGVTGQGSYEQYF.

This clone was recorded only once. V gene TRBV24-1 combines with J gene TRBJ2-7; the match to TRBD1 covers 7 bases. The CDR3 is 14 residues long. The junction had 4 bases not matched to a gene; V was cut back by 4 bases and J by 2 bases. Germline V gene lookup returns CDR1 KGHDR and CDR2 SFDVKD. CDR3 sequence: CATSEPGTAYEQYF. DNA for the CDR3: TGTGCCACCAGTGAGCCCGGGACAGCCTACGAGCAGTACTTC.

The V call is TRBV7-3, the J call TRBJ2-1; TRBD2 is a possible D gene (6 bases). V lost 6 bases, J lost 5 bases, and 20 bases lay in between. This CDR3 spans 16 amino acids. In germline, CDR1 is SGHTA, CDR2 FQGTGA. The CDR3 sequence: CASRPGTFEPNNEQFF. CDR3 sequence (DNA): TGTGCCAGCAGGCCCGGGACTTTCGAACCCAACAATGAGCAGTTCTTC.

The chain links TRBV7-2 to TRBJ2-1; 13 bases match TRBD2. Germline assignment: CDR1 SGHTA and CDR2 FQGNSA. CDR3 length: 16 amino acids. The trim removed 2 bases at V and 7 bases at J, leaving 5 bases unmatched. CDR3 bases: TGTGCCAGCAGCTTAAACTGGGGACTAGCGGGGAATGAGCAGTTCTTC. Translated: CASSLNWGLAGNEQFF. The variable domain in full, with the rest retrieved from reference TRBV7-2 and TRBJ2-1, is GAGVSQSPSNKVTEKGKDVELRCDPISGHTALYWYRQSLGQGLEFLIYFQGNSAPDKSGLPSDRFSAERTGGSVSTLTIQRTQQEDSAVYLCASSLNWGLAGNEQFFGPGTRLTVL.

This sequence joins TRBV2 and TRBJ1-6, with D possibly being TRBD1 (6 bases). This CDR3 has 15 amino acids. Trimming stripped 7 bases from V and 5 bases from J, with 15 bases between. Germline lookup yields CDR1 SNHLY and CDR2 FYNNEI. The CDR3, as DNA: TGTGCCAGCACCCTACAGGGTCCCAATAATTCACCCCTCCACTTT. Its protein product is CASTLQGPNNSPLHF.

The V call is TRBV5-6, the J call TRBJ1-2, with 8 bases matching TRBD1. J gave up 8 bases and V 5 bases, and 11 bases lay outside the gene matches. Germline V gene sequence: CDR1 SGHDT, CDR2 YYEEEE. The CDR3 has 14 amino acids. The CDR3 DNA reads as TGTGCCAGCAGTTTGCAGGGGGCAGGTCGGGGCTACACCTTC. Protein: CASSLQGAGRGYTF.

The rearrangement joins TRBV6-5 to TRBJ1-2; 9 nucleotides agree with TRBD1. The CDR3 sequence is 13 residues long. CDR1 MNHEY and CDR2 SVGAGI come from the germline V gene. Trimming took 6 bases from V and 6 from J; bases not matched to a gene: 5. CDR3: CASRPGDRDGYTF. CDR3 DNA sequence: TGTGCCAGCAGACCAGGGGACAGGGATGGCTACACCTTC.

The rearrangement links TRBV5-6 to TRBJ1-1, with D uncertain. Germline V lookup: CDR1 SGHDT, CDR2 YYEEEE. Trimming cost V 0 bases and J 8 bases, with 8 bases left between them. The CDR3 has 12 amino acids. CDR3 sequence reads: CASSLVEGEAFF. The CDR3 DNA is TGTGCCAGCAGCTTGGTTGAGGGAGAAGCTTTCTTT.

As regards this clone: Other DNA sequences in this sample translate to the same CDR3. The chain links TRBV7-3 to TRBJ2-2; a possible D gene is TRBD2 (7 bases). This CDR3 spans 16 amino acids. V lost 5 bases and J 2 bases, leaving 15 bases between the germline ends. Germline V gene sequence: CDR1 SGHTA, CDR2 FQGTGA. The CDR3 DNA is TGTGCCAGCAGCCTGGGGGGCGGGAGAAACACCGGGGAGCTGTTTTTT. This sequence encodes CASSLGGGRNTGELFF.

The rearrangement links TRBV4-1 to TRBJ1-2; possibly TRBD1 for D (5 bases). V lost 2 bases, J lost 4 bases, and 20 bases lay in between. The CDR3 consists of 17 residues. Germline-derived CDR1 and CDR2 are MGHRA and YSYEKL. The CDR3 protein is CASSQTGTPWPGYGYTF. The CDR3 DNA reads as TGCGCCAGCAGCCAAACCGGGACTCCTTGGCCGGGCTATGGCTACACCTTC.

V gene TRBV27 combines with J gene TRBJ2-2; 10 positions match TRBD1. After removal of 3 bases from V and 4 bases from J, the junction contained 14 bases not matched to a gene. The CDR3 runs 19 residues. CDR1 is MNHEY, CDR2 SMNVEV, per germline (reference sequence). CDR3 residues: CASSFASGTGVWGTGELFF. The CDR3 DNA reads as TGTGCCAGCAGTTTCGCTTCCGGGACAGGGGTGTGGGGCACCGGGGAGCTGTTTTTT.

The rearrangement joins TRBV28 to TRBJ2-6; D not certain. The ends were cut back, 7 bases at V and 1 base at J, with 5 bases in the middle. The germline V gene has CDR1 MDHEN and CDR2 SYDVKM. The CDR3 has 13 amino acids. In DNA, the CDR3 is TGTGCCAGCATCCCTTCTGGGGCCAACGTCCTGACTTTC. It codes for CASIPSGANVLTF.

This chain's CDR3 is CASSQDGFFSGNTIYF. DNA for the CDR3: TGCGCCAGCAGCCAAGACGGTTTTTTCTCTGGAAACACCATATATTTT. This chain links TRBV4-1 with TRBJ1-3, with D hard to call. Germline loops: CDR1 MGHRA, CDR2 YSYEKL. The CDR3 sequence is 16 residues long. The V gene lost 0 bases and the J gene lost 0 bases, with 9 bases spanning the gap.

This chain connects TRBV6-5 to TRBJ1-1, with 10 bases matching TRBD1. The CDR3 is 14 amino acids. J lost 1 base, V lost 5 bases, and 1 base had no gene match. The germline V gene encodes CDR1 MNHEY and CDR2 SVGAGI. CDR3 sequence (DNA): TGTGCCAGCAGTCGGGACAGGGGGAACACTGAAGCTTTCTTT. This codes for CASSRDRGNTEAFF.

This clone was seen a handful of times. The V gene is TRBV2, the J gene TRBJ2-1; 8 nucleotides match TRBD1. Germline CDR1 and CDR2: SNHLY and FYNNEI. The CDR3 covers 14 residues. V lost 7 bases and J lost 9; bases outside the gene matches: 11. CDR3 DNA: TGTGCCAGCATTGAGAGACAGGGGCCGGGTGAGCAGTTCTTC. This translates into CASIERQGPGEQFF.